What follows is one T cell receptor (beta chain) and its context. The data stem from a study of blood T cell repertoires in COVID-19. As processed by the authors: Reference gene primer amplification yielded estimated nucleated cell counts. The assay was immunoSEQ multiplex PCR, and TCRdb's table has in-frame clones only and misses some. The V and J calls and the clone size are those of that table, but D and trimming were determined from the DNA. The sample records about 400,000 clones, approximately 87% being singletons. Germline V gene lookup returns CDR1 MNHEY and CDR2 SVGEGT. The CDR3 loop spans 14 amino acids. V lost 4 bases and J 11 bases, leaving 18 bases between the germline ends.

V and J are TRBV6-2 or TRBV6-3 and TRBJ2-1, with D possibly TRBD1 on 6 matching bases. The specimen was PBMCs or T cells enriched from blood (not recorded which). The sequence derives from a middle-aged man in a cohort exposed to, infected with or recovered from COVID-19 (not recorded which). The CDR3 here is CASSFASYGTKQFF. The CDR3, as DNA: TGTGCCAGCAGTTTTGCCTCGTATGGGACAAAGCAGTTCTTC.